The 16 T cell receptor beta chains presented below share a single source sample, sequenced in a study of blood T cells in healthy people across ages. The second PCR ran roughly 6 to 11 cycles with a sample-barcoded 5' primer and J-beta primers. TCRdb passed the 5' RACE reads through MiXCR, listing each CDR3 protein once. The top ten hold 11% of the sample, which has 1.5 million to 2 million distinct CDR3 sequences, about 35% seen once. The sample taken for sequencing was blood. The origin of the receptors is a woman aged 25 to 45 in good health.

The table lists this clonotype with a few counts. The chain links TRBV4-2 to TRBJ2-7, with D perhaps TRBD1 or TRBD2 (6 bases each). V dropped 0 bases and J dropped 7 bases, with 16 bases sitting between them. This CDR3 contains 15 residues. Germline V CDR1 and CDR2: LGHNA, YNFKEQ. This chain's CDR3 is CASSQETRGAREQYF. In DNA form, the CDR3 reads TGTGCCAGCAGCCAAGAGACTAGGGGGGCGAGGGAGCAGTACTTC.

Comment on this clonotype: The junction differs from germline at one of its ends, possibly a read error. The chain combines TRBV20-1 with TRBJ1-2; TRBD1 matches 7 bases. Germline CDR1 reads DFQATT; CDR2 reads SNEGSKA (reference sequence). The CDR3 has 14 amino acids. The CDR3 loop is CSARGGTANYGCTF. As DNA, the CDR3 is TGCAGTGCTAGGGGAGGGACAGCAAACTATGGCTGCACCTTC.

V usage is TRBV12-3 or TRBV12-4 and J usage is TRBJ1-1; 8 bases match TRBD1. The CDR3 contains 15 residues. V gave up 6 bases and J gave up 4 bases; unmatched junction bases: 10. CDR3 nucleotides: TGTGCCAGCAGACGTACAGGGGGACGGGCCACTGAAGCTTTCTTT. Protein sequence: CASRRTGGRATEAFF.

This sequence joins TRBV7-9 and TRBJ2-7; no definite D call. Germline CDR1 SEHNR, CDR2 FQNEAQ (reference sequence). The CDR3 spans 14 residues. Deletions cut 5 bases from V and 2 bases from J, with 13 bases between. The CDR3 DNA sequence: TGTGCCAGCAGCCCTACCGGGCCTCCCTACGAGCAGTACTTC. This gives the protein CASSPTGPPYEQYF.

This clonotype was seen a handful of times. This chain's CDR3 is CSVLRTSASLGYF. In nucleotides, the CDR3 is TGCAGCGTTCTCAGGACTAGCGCCTCCCTGGGGTATTTT. The chain employs TRBV29-1 and TRBJ2-3; the match to TRBD2 covers 9 bases. This CDR3 is 13 amino acids long. Unmatched junction bases numbered 14, after V lost 5 bases and J lost 14 bases. Germline V gives CDR1 SQVTM, CDR2 ANQGSEA.

This clonotype was counted between two and nine times. The J gene is TRBJ1-2, the V gene TRBV4-1; no definite D call. Germline V gene sequence: CDR1 MGHRA, CDR2 YSYEKL. The CDR3 length is 16 residues. Between the trimmed V and J ends, which lost 0 bases and 8 bases, there was a span of 19 bases. The CDR3 sequence: CASSQEVAGLSWGYTF. CDR3 sequence (DNA): TGCGCCAGCAGCCAAGAAGTGGCCGGGCTCTCGTGGGGCTACACCTTC.

This chain uses TRBV5-4 with TRBJ2-7; 13 bases line up with TRBD2. The end of the DNA fits TRBJ2-5 better, so the J call may be wrong. The CDR3 is 16 residues long. Germline CDR1 SGHNT, CDR2 YYREEE (reference sequence). CDR3 sequence (DNA): TGTGCCAGCAGCTTTGGGACTAGCGGGATCCAAGAGACCCAGTACTTC. It translates to CASSFGTSGIQETQYF.

The rearrangement joins TRBV2 to TRBJ2-1; 8 bases line up with TRBD1. The V and J ends lost 6 bases and 10 bases, in that order; junction bases with no gene match: 2. This CDR3 has 11 residues. The V gene's germline CDR1 is SNHLY and CDR2 FYNNEI. The CDR3 loop is CASSRTGEQFF. CDR3 bases: TGTGCCAGCAGCCGGACAGGGGAGCAGTTCTTC.

J is TRBJ2-7 and V is TRBV6-5, with D possibly TRBD2 on 5 matching bases. The CDR3 length is 14 residues. Germline lookup yields CDR1 MNHEY and CDR2 SVGAGI. Between the trimmed V and J ends, which lost 6 bases and 7 bases, there was a span of 19 bases. CDR3 region: CASSQDGRSGEQYF. CDR3 sequence (DNA): TGTGCCAGCAGCCAGGACGGTCGCTCGGGGGAGCAGTACTTC.

The chain links TRBV24-1 to TRBJ2-1, with TRBD2 identical over 7 bases. V lost 8 bases and J lost 2; bases outside the gene matches: 5. Germline CDR1 reads KGHDR; CDR2 reads SFDVKD. The CDR3 runs 14 residues. This chain's CDR3 is CATTAGTTYNEQFF. The CDR3 DNA sequence: TGTGCCACCACCGCCGGGACTACCTACAATGAGCAGTTCTTC.

The chain joins TRBV6-5 to TRBJ2-7, with 7 nucleotides matching TRBD2. The CDR3 is 16 amino acids. The germline V gene has CDR1 MNHEY and CDR2 SVGAGI. Losses at the gene ends were 6 bases for V and 4 bases for J; bases not matched to a gene: 15. Written as DNA, the CDR3 is TGTGCCAGCAGACCCTCAGCCCGGGACTACCCATACGAGCAGTACTTC. It codes for CASRPSARDYPYEQYF.

This clonotype turned up a few times. The rearrangement joins TRBV7-6 to TRBJ2-7; 8 nucleotides agree with TRBD2. The CDR3 consists of 15 residues. Germline CDR1 and CDR2: SGHVS and FNYEAQ. The V gene end was trimmed by 2 bases and the J gene end by 6 bases; junction bases not matched to a gene: 9. The CDR3 spells CASSLSAGAAGEQYF. DNA for the CDR3: TGTGCCAGCAGCTTATCAGCGGGAGCGGCCGGCGAGCAGTACTTC.

This clonotype showed up just once. The chain carries TRBV4-2 and TRBJ2-5; 7 bases fit TRBD2. The assigned J gene may be wrong: the sequence end matches TRBJ2-7 better. Per the germline V gene, CDR1 is LGHNA and CDR2 is YNFKEQ. The CDR3 is made up of 15 amino acids. The CDR3 nucleotides are TGTGCCAGCAGCCAACTTTGGGCGGGGGCCTACGAGCAGTACTTC. This gives the protein CASSQLWAGAYEQYF.

V usage is TRBV7-2 and J usage is TRBJ2-1, with D possibly being TRBD2 (6 bases). Per the germline V gene, CDR1 is SGHTA and CDR2 is FQGNSA. Trimming removed 4 bases from V and 1 base from J, with 17 bases in between. The CDR3 has 17 residues. CDR3 DNA sequence: TGTGCCAGCAGCTCCCCCCTGGGGAGCGGGTCCTACAATGAGCAGTTCTTC. This translates into CASSSPLGSGSYNEQFF.

The gene calls are TRBV27 and TRBJ2-1, with 7 bases that match TRBD1. Trimming cost V 5 bases and J 7 bases; bases outside gene matches: 11. Germline CDR1 MNHEY, CDR2 SMNVEV (reference sequence). The CDR3 sequence is 15 residues long. Written as DNA, the CDR3 is TGTGCCAGCAGTCCACAAGGGACAGAGATGAATGAGCAGTTCTTC. It specifies CASSPQGTEMNEQFF.

V usage is TRBV5-1 and J usage is TRBJ2-2; D may be TRBD1 or TRBD2 (6 bases each). Trimming took off 4 bases at V and 3 bases at J, with 16 bases between the two ends. In germline, CDR1 is SGHRS, CDR2 YFSETQ. The CDR3 spans 16 residues. The DNA of the CDR3 is TGCGCCAGCAGCCCTCCCGGGGGCACGTACACCGGGGAGCTGTTTTTT. It encodes CASSPPGGTYTGELFF.